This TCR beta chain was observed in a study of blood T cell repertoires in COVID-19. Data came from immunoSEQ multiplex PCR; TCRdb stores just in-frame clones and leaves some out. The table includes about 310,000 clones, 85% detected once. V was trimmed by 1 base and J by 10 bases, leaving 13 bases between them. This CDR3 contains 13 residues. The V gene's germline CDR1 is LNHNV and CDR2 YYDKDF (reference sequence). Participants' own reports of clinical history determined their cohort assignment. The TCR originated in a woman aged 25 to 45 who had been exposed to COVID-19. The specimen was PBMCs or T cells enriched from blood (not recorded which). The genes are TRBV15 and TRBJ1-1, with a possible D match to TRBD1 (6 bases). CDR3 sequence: CATSRAKGERAFF. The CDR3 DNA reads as TGTGCCACCAGCAGAGCAAAGGGGGAAAGAGCTTTCTTT.